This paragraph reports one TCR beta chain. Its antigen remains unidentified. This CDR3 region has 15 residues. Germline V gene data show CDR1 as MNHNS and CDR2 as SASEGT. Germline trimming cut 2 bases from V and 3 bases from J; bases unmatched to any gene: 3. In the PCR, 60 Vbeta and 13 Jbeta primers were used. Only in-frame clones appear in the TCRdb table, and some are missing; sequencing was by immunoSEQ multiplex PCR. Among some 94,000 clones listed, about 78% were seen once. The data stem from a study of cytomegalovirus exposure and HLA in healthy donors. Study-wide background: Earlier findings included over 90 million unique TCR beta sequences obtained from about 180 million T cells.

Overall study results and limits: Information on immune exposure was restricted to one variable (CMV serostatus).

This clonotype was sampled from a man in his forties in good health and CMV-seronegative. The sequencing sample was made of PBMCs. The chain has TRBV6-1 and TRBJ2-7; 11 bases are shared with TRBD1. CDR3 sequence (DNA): TGTGCCAGCAGTGAACCCGGGACAGGGGGCTACGAGCAGTACTTC. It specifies CASSEPGTGGYEQYF.